What follows are 20 T cell receptor beta chains derived from one specimen sequenced in a study of T cells after yellow fever vaccination (dated by TCRdb to the late 2010s). The treatment or condition label corresponds to: live attenuated yellow fever vaccine strain. The library relied on 5' RACE. Sequencer: Illumina HiSeq 2500. Through fastp at Q25 and MiXCR, TCRdb rebuilt clones from the public reads, retaining in-frame beta chains. Every CDR3 protein is listed once, alongside the most common genes and DNA of its rows. For this sample the table gives over 85,000 distinct CDR3 sequences, of which roughly 9% were detected only once. Around a sixth of the sample is in the top ten clones. The sequencing used CD8+ T cells not binding an NS4B(214-222) dextramer, sorted from PBMCs, collected roughly 15 days after the first yellow fever vaccination. The sample's cell subset or site label, decoded: NS4B epitope dextramer-negative CD8 T cells. These TCRs come from a man between 18 and 35 years old who received the YFV17D yellow fever vaccine.

This clonotype has just a few counts. This chain joins TRBV19 and TRBJ2-3, with D perhaps TRBD1 or TRBD2 (5 bases each). The CDR3 has 15 residues. Trimming removed 8 bases at V and 3 bases at J, with 18 bases between. Looked up from germline, CDR1 is LNHDA and CDR2 is SQIVND (reference sequence). The CDR3 coding sequence is TGTGCCAGTCGGGGAATTGGGGGATCTACAGATACGCAGTATTTT. It yields the protein CASRGIGGSTDTQYF.

The chain combines TRBV12-3 or TRBV12-4 with TRBJ1-2, with D unresolved. The CDR3 runs 14 residues. The ends were cut back, 5 bases at V and 0 bases at J, with 10 bases in the middle. The CDR3 spells CASSEPTPNYGYTF. DNA for the CDR3: TGTGCCAGCAGTGAACCGACCCCTAACTATGGCTACACCTTC.

The CDR3 DNA reads TGCAGTGCTAGACCTCGACTAGCGGGGGGTCCCTACGAGCAGTACGTC. Encoded protein: CSARPRLAGGPYEQYV. The rearrangement links TRBV20-1 to TRBJ2-7; 13 positions agree with TRBD2. Germline V gene lookup returns CDR1 DFQATT and CDR2 SNEGSKA (reference sequence). The CDR3 covers 16 residues. V was pared by 2 bases and J by 2 bases, with 6 bases of the junction left unmatched.

The sample holds many counts of this clonotype. The chain combines TRBV12-3 or TRBV12-4 with TRBJ1-5, with 7 nucleotides matching TRBD1. This CDR3 has 15 residues. After removal of 5 bases from V and 4 bases from J, the junction contained 8 bases not matched to a gene. The CDR3 sequence is CASSRNRDRNQPQHF. CDR3 nucleotides: TGTGCCAGCAGTCGAAACCGGGACAGAAATCAGCCCCAGCATTTT.

This rearrangement joins TRBV12-3 or TRBV12-4 to TRBJ2-3; D is unclear. V was cut by 7 bases and J by 4 bases, with 12 bases left in between. CDR3 length: 13 residues. CDR3 nucleotides: TGTGCCAGCACCGGGTCCTCAGCAGATACGCAGTATTTT. Residues: CASTGSSADTQYF.

This clonotype came up many times. V gene TRBV5-1 combines with J gene TRBJ1-2; 9 positions match TRBD1. The CDR3 loop spans 14 amino acids. Germline lookup yields CDR1 SGHRS and CDR2 YFSETQ. V trimming: 3 bases; J trimming: 6 bases; junction bases outside the gene matches: 6. The CDR3 is CASSSLQGADGYTF. The CDR3 nucleotides read TGCGCCAGCAGCTCCCTACAGGGGGCCGATGGCTACACCTTC.

This clonotype was counted between two and nine times. As DNA, the CDR3 is TGTGCCAGCAGCCAGGGATTAGTCTATGAGCAGTTCTTC. It encodes CASSQGLVYEQFF. This sequence joins TRBV7-2 and TRBJ2-1; the D gene is possibly TRBD1 (5 bases). CDR3 size: 13 residues. Deletions cut 5 bases from V and 8 bases from J, with 13 bases between. Germline V lookup: CDR1 SGHTA, CDR2 FQGNSA.

This clonotype has just a few counts. The V call is TRBV5-4, the J call TRBJ2-4; D not certain. Trimming removed 0 bases at V and 0 bases at J, with 16 bases between. Germline lookup yields CDR1 SGHNT and CDR2 YYREEE (reference sequence). This CDR3 has 18 amino acids. In DNA, the CDR3 is TGTGCCAGCAGCTTGGCCCAGCGAACGGAACTAGCCAAAAACATTCAGTACTTC. Its protein product is CASSLAQRTELAKNIQYF.

This clonotype was counted a few times. V gene TRBV29-1 combines with J gene TRBJ1-1; D unresolved. The CDR3 is 12 amino acids. The V gene's germline CDR1 is SQVTM and CDR2 ANQGSEA. The V and J ends lost 7 bases and 0 bases respectively, with 9 bases between them. CDR3 sequence reads: CSAAGMNTEAFF. For the CDR3, the DNA is TGCAGCGCGGCCGGGATGAACACTGAAGCTTTCTTT.

This clonotype has only a few counts. The V gene is TRBV6-1, the J gene TRBJ2-7, with D maybe TRBD1 (6 bases). The CDR3 contains 14 residues. Germline-derived CDR1 and CDR2 are MNHNS and SASEGT. Trimming pared 7 bases from V and 2 bases from J, leaving 15 bases between. Here the CDR3 reads CASTDRSYPYEQYF. The DNA of the CDR3 is TGTGCCAGCACCGACAGGTCCTATCCCTACGAGCAGTACTTC.

The rearrangement uses TRBV4-1 and TRBJ2-1; 7 bases line up with TRBD2. The germline gives CDR1 MGHRA, CDR2 YSYEKL. V was pared by 3 bases and J by 6 bases, with 5 bases of the junction left unmatched. This CDR3 comprises 14 residues. This chain's CDR3 is CASSHQGLGNEQFF. CDR3 DNA: TGCGCCAGCAGCCACCAAGGACTAGGCAATGAGCAGTTCTTC.

This clonotype was counted only a few times. The gene calls are TRBV11-2 and TRBJ2-1, with a possible D match to TRBD1 (5 bases). V was trimmed by 0 bases and J by 7 bases, leaving 10 bases between them. CDR1 and CDR2 from the germline V gene are SGHAT and FQNNGV. The CDR3 is 14 amino acids. The CDR3, as DNA: TGTGCCAGCAGCTTAGATCAGGGATCAAATGAGCAGTTCTTC. This encodes CASSLDQGSNEQFF. The variable domain in full, completed from reference TRBV11-2 and TRBJ2-1, reads EAGVAQSPRYKIIEKRQSVAFWCNPISGHATLYWYQQILGQGPKLLIQFQNNGVVDDSQLPKDRFSAERLKGVDSTLKIQPAKLEDSAVYLCASSLDQGSNEQFFGPGTRLTVL.

This clonotype was counted between two and nine times. The chain employs TRBV11-3 and TRBJ2-1, with 11 bases fitting TRBD1. With V trimmed by 5 bases and J by 5 bases, 5 bases remained unmatched. The CDR3 length is 15 residues. Germline V lookup: CDR1 SGHNT, CDR2 YENEEA. CDR3 DNA sequence: TGTGCCAGCAGCCTTAGGGGACAGGGGGACAATGAGCAGTTCTTC. This codes for CASSLRGQGDNEQFF. Full variable domain (remainder filled in from reference TRBV11-3 and TRBJ2-1): EAGVVQSPRYKIIEKKQPVAFWCNPISGHNTLYWYLQNLGQGPELLIRYENEEAVDDSQLPKDRFSAERLKGVDSTLKIQPAELGDSAVYLCASSLRGQGDNEQFFGPGTRLTVL.

This clonotype occurred a few times. The chain recombines TRBV7-9 with TRBJ2-5, with 9 bases identical to TRBD2. With 4 bases clipped from V and 5 bases from J, the junction kept 8 bases outside the gene matches. In germline, CDR1 is SEHNR, CDR2 FQNEAQ (reference sequence). This CDR3 comprises 15 residues. The DNA for the CDR3 is TGTGCCAGCAGCTCCGTTCTAGCGGGGAGGGAGACCCAGTACTTC. This codes for CASSSVLAGRETQYF.

This clonotype showed up just a few times. The V and J genes are TRBV24-1 and TRBJ2-1; 12 bases map to TRBD2. Germline V CDR1 and CDR2: KGHDR, SFDVKD. CDR3 length: 16 residues. V shed 4 bases, J shed 7 bases, and the junction held 7 bases outside the gene matches. The CDR3 sequence is CATSEAGTSGYNEQFF. CDR3 sequence (DNA): TGTGCCACCAGTGAGGCCGGGACTAGCGGGTATAATGAGCAGTTCTTC.

There are many counts of this clonotype. The chain links TRBV15 to TRBJ2-3; 9 positions match TRBD2. This CDR3 contains 15 residues. Germline V gene data show CDR1 as LNHNV and CDR2 as YYDKDF (reference sequence). The J segment lost 4 bases and the V segment lost 5 bases, leaving 7 bases of the junction unmatched. The DNA of the CDR3 is TGTGCCACCAGCTCGGCGGGGGGGCTACCAGATACGCAGTATTTT. Amino acid sequence: CATSSAGGLPDTQYF.

V is TRBV27 and J is TRBJ1-4; D is unclear. Trimming took off 5 bases at V and 7 bases at J, with 14 bases between the two ends. Germline V gives CDR1 MNHEY, CDR2 SMNVEV (reference sequence). The CDR3 loop spans 14 amino acids. The CDR3 nucleotides are TGTGCCAGCAGTCCCGGGATGAAAAGTGAAAAACTGTTTTTT. Its translation is CASSPGMKSEKLFF. Drawing the rest from reference TRBV27 and TRBJ1-4, the complete variable domain is EAQVTQNPRYLITVTGKKLTVTCSQNMNHEYMSWYRQDPGLGLRQIYYSMNVEVTDKGDVPEGYKVSRKEKRNFPLILESPSPNQTSLYFCASSPGMKSEKLFFGSGTQLSVL.

This chain links TRBV7-9 with TRBJ2-5; TRBD1 matches 7 bases. Germline V gene data show CDR1 as SEHNR and CDR2 as FQNEAQ (reference sequence). CDR3 size: 16 residues. V dropped 4 bases and J dropped 5; count of bases not matched to a gene: 13. CDR3 amino acids: CASSSTGDKLSETQYF. For the CDR3, the DNA is TGTGCCAGCAGCTCTACAGGGGATAAACTGTCGGAGACCCAGTACTTC. Full variable domain (missing parts from reference TRBV7-9 and TRBJ2-5): DTGVSQNPRHKITKRGQNVTFRCDPISEHNRLYWYRQTLGQGPEFLTYFQNEAQLEKSRLLSDRFSAERPKGSFSTLEIQRTEQGDSAMYLCASSSTGDKLSETQYFGPGTRLLVL.

This chain uses TRBV19 with TRBJ2-1; D might be TRBD1 (6 bases). CDR1 LNHDA and CDR2 SQIVND come from the germline V gene (reference sequence). V gave up 0 bases and J gave up 10 bases, with 13 bases separating them. The CDR3 contains 14 residues. CDR3 nucleotide sequence: TGTGCCAGTAGTATAGATCTAGGACAGAGAGAGCAGTTCTTC. This codes for CASSIDLGQREQFF.

The sample holds a few counts of this clonotype. J is TRBJ2-3 and V is TRBV5-4; D remains ambiguous. CDR3 length: 12 amino acids. The ends were cut back, 2 bases at V and 1 base at J, with 2 bases in the middle. Germline V gives CDR1 SGHNT, CDR2 YYREEE (reference sequence). The DNA for the CDR3 is TGTGCCAGCAGCTTCCGCACAGATACGCAGTATTTT. Protein: CASSFRTDTQYF.